This passage covers 26 T cell receptor beta chains from one sample sequenced in a study of Graves' ophthalmopathy and Graves' hyperthyroidism. Scientists amplified the TCR beta CDR3 regions from RNA transcripts. Second-round multiplex PCR came after first-round RT-PCR with HTBI primers. TCRdb passed the multiplex PCR reads through MiXCR, listing each CDR3 protein once. The sample has a few hundred thousand distinct CDR3 sequences; roughly a sixth are singletons. The source material was peripheral blood. Receptors were obtained from an adult woman with stable Graves' hyperthyroidism.

The rearrangement joins TRBV12-3 or TRBV12-4 to TRBJ1-2; 8 nucleotides align to TRBD1. The V and J ends lost 6 bases and 2 bases, in that order; junction bases with no gene match: 8. The CDR3 is 15 residues long. CDR3 sequence reads: CASRPFGQGNYGYTF. The CDR3 nucleotides read TGTGCCAGCAGGCCCTTCGGACAGGGAAACTATGGCTACACCTTC.

This clonotype was observed many times. The chain uses TRBV27 and TRBJ1-5, with no clear D. The V end was cut by 9 bases, the J end by 10 bases, with 16 bases between. CDR3 length equals 12 residues. Looked up from germline, CDR1 is MNHEY and CDR2 is SMNVEV (reference sequence). The chain's CDR3 is CARGYNASPQHF. CDR3 nucleotides: TGTGCCAGGGGCTATAACGCATCACCCCAGCATTTT.

This clonotype was picked up many times. The genes are TRBV7-2 and TRBJ1-6; 7 bases are shared with TRBD1. Germline values: CDR1 SGHTA, CDR2 FQGNSA. The length of the CDR3 is 15 residues. V shed 1 base, J shed 9 bases, and the junction held 6 bases outside the gene matches. The CDR3, as DNA: TGTGCCAGCAGCTTAGAAGGGGGCGCAGGTTCACCCCTCCACTTT. It encodes CASSLEGGAGSPLHF.

This clonotype appeared many times. The chain combines TRBV28 with TRBJ2-4; 7 bases agree with TRBD1. In germline, CDR1 is MDHEN, CDR2 SYDVKM. Losses at the gene ends were 3 bases for V and 0 bases for J; bases not matched to a gene: 2. The CDR3 is 15 amino acids. The CDR3 loop is CASSLGQIAKNIQYF. CDR3 bases: TGTGCCAGCAGTTTGGGACAGATAGCCAAAAACATTCAGTACTTC.

This clonotype was observed many times. The chain employs TRBV20-1 and TRBJ1-1; D gene uncertain. Germline CDR1 is DFQATT and CDR2 is SNEGSKA (reference sequence). The CDR3 totals 14 residues. Trimming pared 3 bases from V and 4 bases from J, leaving 15 bases between. The CDR3 DNA is TGCAGTGCTAGGGACCCGAACGAAGGCACTGAAGCTTTCTTT. It specifies CSARDPNEGTEAFF.

This clonotype was counted many times. The chain recombines TRBV6-1 with TRBJ2-5; 10 bases are a match to TRBD1. Germline-derived CDR1 and CDR2 are MNHNS and SASEGT. Trimming at V came to 11 bases and at J to 4 bases, leaving 1 base not matched to a gene. CDR3 length: 11 residues. The CDR3 nucleotides read TGTGCCGGGGACAGGGGAGAGACCCAGTACTTC. As protein: CAGDRGETQYF.

This clonotype came up many times. The CDR3 spells CSASTGGTNYGYTF. The CDR3, as DNA: TGCAGTGCTAGTACAGGGGGGACGAACTATGGCTACACCTTC. The chain carries TRBV20-1 and TRBJ1-2; 8 nucleotides line up with TRBD1. This CDR3 has 14 residues. The trim removed 3 bases at V and 2 bases at J, leaving 5 bases unmatched. Per the germline V gene, CDR1 is DFQATT and CDR2 is SNEGSKA (reference sequence).

This clonotype has only a few counts. V usage is TRBV28 and J usage is TRBJ2-3, with D possibly being TRBD1 or TRBD2 (6 bases each). The length of the CDR3 is 15 residues. V was clipped by 8 bases and J by 3 bases, with 18 bases between them. From germline, CDR1 is MDHEN and CDR2 SYDVKM. The CDR3 loop reads CASQGRGAGTDTQYF. The CDR3 DNA reads TGTGCCAGCCAGGGGCGGGGAGCCGGTACAGATACGCAGTATTTT.

The sample holds many counts of this clonotype. This chain uses TRBV11-2 with TRBJ2-7; 9 bases line up with TRBD2. The CDR3 sequence is 18 residues long. J gave up 5 bases and V 1 base, and 15 bases lay outside the gene matches. Germline CDR1 and CDR2: SGHAT and FQNNGV. DNA for the CDR3: TGTGCCAGCAGCTTAGGATGGACTAGCGAGAGGGCCAAGGACGAGCAGTACTTC. As protein: CASSLGWTSERAKDEQYF.

The sample holds a few counts of this clonotype. The chain has TRBV29-1 and TRBJ2-2, with 9 bases identical to TRBD1. From germline, CDR1 is SQVTM and CDR2 ANQGSEA. The CDR3 is made up of 13 amino acids. J was trimmed by 5 bases and V by 8 bases; bases with no gene match: 6. CDR3 sequence reads: CSPPGQGTGELFF. As DNA, the CDR3 is TGCAGCCCCCCGGGACAGGGTACCGGGGAGCTGTTTTTT.

The V gene is TRBV12-3 or TRBV12-4, the J gene TRBJ1-2; 10 nucleotides match TRBD1. The CDR3 runs to 16 residues. The J segment lost 2 bases and the V segment lost 7 bases, leaving 10 bases of the junction unmatched. The CDR3 reads CASTLTGGAGNYGYTF. The CDR3 bases are TGTGCCAGCACCCTGACAGGGGGCGCCGGAAACTATGGCTACACCTTC.

This clonotype was observed once. The chain couples TRBV19 to TRBJ1-5; 11 positions match TRBD1. The germline V gene has CDR1 LNHDA and CDR2 SQIVND (reference sequence). After removal of 1 base from V and 7 bases from J, the junction contained 3 bases not matched to a gene. The CDR3 extends over 15 amino acids. This CDR3 is CASSIGTGGFQPQHF. The DNA for the CDR3 is TGTGCCAGTAGTATAGGGACAGGGGGCTTCCAGCCCCAGCATTTT.

The chain is built from TRBV7-2 and TRBJ1-1, with 7 bases matching TRBD1. Germline trimming cut 5 bases from V and 1 base from J; bases unmatched to any gene: 7. Germline V gives CDR1 SGHTA, CDR2 FQGNSA. CDR3 size: 15 residues. The DNA for the CDR3 is TGTGCCAGCAGCCCCCCCGGGACAGAGAACACTGAAGCTTTCTTT. Translation gives CASSPPGTENTEAFF.

This clonotype came up many times. The chain's CDR3 is CSATESTSEAFF. DNA for the CDR3: TGCAGTGCTACCGAGTCGACATCCGAAGCTTTCTTT. This rearrangement joins TRBV20-1 to TRBJ1-1; D gene ambiguous. The length of the CDR3 is 12 residues. The germline gives CDR1 DFQATT, CDR2 SNEGSKA (reference sequence). The germline V and J ends were trimmed by 4 bases and 8 bases, with 14 bases remaining between them.

This clonotype was detected a few times. The rearrangement uses TRBV6-1 and TRBJ1-1; no reliable D call. Germline assignment: CDR1 MNHNS and CDR2 SASEGT. This CDR3 has 13 residues. V was pared by 6 bases and J by 1 base, with 9 bases between. The CDR3 loop is CASRSLGNTEAFF. The CDR3 DNA is TGTGCCAGCAGGTCCCTTGGGAACACTGAAGCTTTCTTT.

This clonotype has a count of ten or more. This sequence joins TRBV7-9 and TRBJ2-7; the match to TRBD1 covers 7 bases. V shed 0 bases and J 3 bases; nucleotides not matched to a gene: 2. CDR3 length: 14 residues. Germline loops: CDR1 SEHNR, CDR2 FQNEAQ (reference sequence). The CDR3 spells CASSLAGQHYEQYF. In DNA, the CDR3 is TGTGCCAGCAGCTTAGCGGGACAGCACTACGAGCAGTACTTC.

This clonotype was seen repeatedly, ten times or more. V is TRBV7-8 and J is TRBJ2-7; D ambiguous. V lost 1 base and J 9 bases, leaving 13 bases between the germline ends. This CDR3 has 13 residues. Germline CDR1 and CDR2: SGHVS and FQNEAQ. DNA of the CDR3: TGTGCCAGCAGCTTAGAACAGTTCGTCGGGCAGTACTTC. Amino acid sequence: CASSLEQFVGQYF.

This clonotype has a count of ten or more. Compared with germline, one end of the junction differs, possibly owing to a read error. The genes are TRBV28 and TRBJ1-6; D gene ambiguous. The CDR3 consists of 15 residues. Germline CDR1 is MDHEN and CDR2 is SYDVKM. The CDR3 spells CVSLRGSSYNSPLHF. DNA of the CDR3: TGTGTCAGCCTCCGGGGAAGCTCCTATAATTCACCCCTCCACTTT.

This chain joins TRBV6-5 and TRBJ2-4; TRBD1 is a possible D gene (6 bases). The CDR3 spans 15 residues. Germline V gives CDR1 MNHEY, CDR2 SVGAGI. V was clipped by 0 bases and J by 6 bases, with 12 bases between them. The CDR3 region is CASSYSWGRRNIQYF. The CDR3 region has the DNA TGTGCCAGCAGTTACTCGTGGGGGCGACGAAACATTCAGTACTTC.

This clonotype was seen ten or more times. The chain is built from TRBV12-5 and TRBJ1-1; no definite D call. The CDR3 length is 14 residues. The V gene's germline CDR1 is LGHNT and CDR2 FRNRAP. Trimming took 9 bases from V and 1 from J, leaving 15 bases between them. The CDR3 region is CASHERPPNTEAFF. The CDR3, as DNA: TGTGCTAGCCACGAACGGCCCCCGAACACTGAAGCTTTCTTT.

The gene calls are TRBV28 and TRBJ1-2; 7 positions match TRBD1. The CDR3 contains 13 residues. The V and J ends lost 8 bases and 4 bases, in that order; junction bases with no gene match: 7. CDR1 is MDHEN and CDR2 is SYDVKM in the germline V gene. This CDR3 is CASGRDSSYGYTF. Written as DNA, the CDR3 is TGTGCCAGCGGCCGGGACAGTTCCTATGGCTACACCTTC.

This clonotype was seen many times. The chain has TRBV30 and TRBJ2-7, with unresolved D. CDR3 size: 13 residues. V lost 0 bases to trimming and J lost 2 bases, with 8 bases between them. In germline, CDR1 is GTSNPN, CDR2 SVGIG (reference sequence). The chain's CDR3 is CAWSVLSTYEQYF. In nucleotides, the CDR3 is TGTGCCTGGAGTGTCCTGAGTACCTACGAGCAGTACTTC.

The sample holds many counts of this clonotype. The chain recombines TRBV12-3 or TRBV12-4 with TRBJ1-6; maybe TRBD1 (6 bases). V gave up 7 bases and J gave up 10 bases, with 17 bases separating them. This CDR3 has 14 amino acids. In DNA, the CDR3 is TGTGCCAGCACCCAGCTGGGGGGCCACTCACCCCTCCACTTT. Protein product: CASTQLGGHSPLHF.

At least ten counts were recorded for this clonotype. In nucleotides, the CDR3 is TGCAGTGCTAGGGAAATGAACACTGAAGCTTTCTTT. Its translation: CSAREMNTEAFF. The chain is built from TRBV20-1 and TRBJ1-1; D is unclear. V lost 3 bases, J lost 0 bases, and 5 bases lay in between. CDR1 is DFQATT and CDR2 is SNEGSKA in the germline V gene (reference sequence). The CDR3 has 12 amino acids.

This clonotype was found many times. The chain combines TRBV28 with TRBJ2-6; the D is unclear. Germline CDR1 reads MDHEN; CDR2 reads SYDVKM. The germline V and J ends were trimmed by 3 bases and 0 bases, with 6 bases remaining between them. This CDR3 has 15 residues. CDR3 amino acids: CASSFISSGANVLTF. The CDR3 coding sequence is TGTGCCAGCAGTTTTATAAGCTCTGGGGCCAACGTCCTGACTTTC.

This clonotype has a count of ten or more. The chain is built from TRBV12-3 or TRBV12-4 and TRBJ1-6; 7 bases are shared with TRBD1. CDR3 length: 16 amino acids. V trimming: 3 bases; J trimming: 2 bases; junction bases outside the gene matches: 4. The CDR3 spells CASSLTGYTYNSPLHF. For the CDR3, the DNA is TGTGCCAGCAGTTTGACAGGGTACACCTATAATTCACCCCTCCACTTT.